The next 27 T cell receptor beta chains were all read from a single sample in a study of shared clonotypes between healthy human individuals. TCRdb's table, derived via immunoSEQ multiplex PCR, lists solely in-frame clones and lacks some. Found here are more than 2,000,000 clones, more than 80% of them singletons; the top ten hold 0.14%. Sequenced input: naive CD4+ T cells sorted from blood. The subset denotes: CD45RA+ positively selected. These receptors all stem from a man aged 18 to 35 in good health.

The CDR3 nucleotides read TGTGCCAGCAGCGCCAGGGGCGGGACCCCCTACGAGCAGTACTTC. It translates to CASSARGGTPYEQYF. This chain links TRBV7-2 with TRBJ2-7, with D tentatively TRBD1 or TRBD2 (6 bases each). Germline V CDR1 and CDR2: SGHTA, FQGNSA. CDR3 length equals 15 residues. V lost 5 bases, J lost 2 bases, and 16 bases lay in between. The full variable domain, its missing parts supplied by reference TRBV7-2 and TRBJ2-7, is GAGVSQSPSNKVTEKGKDVELRCDPISGHTALYWYRQSLGQGLEFLIYFQGNSAPDKSGLPSDRFSAERTGGSVSTLTIQRTQQEDSAVYLCASSARGGTPYEQYFGPGTRLTVT.

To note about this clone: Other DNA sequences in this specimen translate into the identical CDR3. The CDR3 sequence: CASSSRGGSTDTQYF. The CDR3 DNA reads TGTGCCAGCAGCTCGCGTGGGGGGAGCACAGATACGCAGTATTTT. The chain employs TRBV7-2 and TRBJ2-3, with a tentative D call TRBD2 (6 bases). Germline loops: CDR1 SGHTA, CDR2 FQGNSA. CDR3 length: 15 residues. The V end lost 4 bases, the J end lost 0 bases, and 11 bases lay between the germline ends.

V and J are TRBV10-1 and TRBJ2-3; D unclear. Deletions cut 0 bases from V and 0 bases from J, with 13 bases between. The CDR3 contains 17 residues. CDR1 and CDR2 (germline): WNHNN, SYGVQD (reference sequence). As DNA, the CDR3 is TGCGCCAGCAGTGAGTCGTTCGGCTTGACTAGCACAGATACGCAGTATTTT. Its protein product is CASSESFGLTSTDTQYF.

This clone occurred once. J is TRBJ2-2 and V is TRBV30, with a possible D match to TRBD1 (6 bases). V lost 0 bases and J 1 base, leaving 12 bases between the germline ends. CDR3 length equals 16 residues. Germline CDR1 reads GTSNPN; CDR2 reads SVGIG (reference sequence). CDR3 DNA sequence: TGTGCCTGGAGTGTACCCGGCAGGGGGAACACCGGGGAGCTGTTTTTT. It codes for CAWSVPGRGNTGELFF.

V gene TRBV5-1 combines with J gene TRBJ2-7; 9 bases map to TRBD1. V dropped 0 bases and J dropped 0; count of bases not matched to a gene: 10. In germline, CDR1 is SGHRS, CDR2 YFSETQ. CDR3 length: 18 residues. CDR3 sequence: CASSLGRFGQGTSYEQYF. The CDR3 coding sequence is TGCGCCAGCAGCTTGGGAAGGTTCGGACAGGGGACCTCCTACGAGCAGTACTTC.

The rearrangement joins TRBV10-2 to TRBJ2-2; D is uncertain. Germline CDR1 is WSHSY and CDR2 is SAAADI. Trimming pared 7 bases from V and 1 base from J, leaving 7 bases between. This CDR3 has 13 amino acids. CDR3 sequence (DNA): TGCGCCAGCACCTTACAGAACACCGGGGAGCTGTTTTTT. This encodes CASTLQNTGELFF.

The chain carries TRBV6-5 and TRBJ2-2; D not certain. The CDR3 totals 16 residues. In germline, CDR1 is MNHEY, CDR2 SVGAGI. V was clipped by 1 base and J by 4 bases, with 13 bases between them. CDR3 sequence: CASSYFVFRITGELFF. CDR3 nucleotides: TGTGCCAGCAGTTACTTTGTATTTCGGATCACCGGGGAGCTGTTTTTT.

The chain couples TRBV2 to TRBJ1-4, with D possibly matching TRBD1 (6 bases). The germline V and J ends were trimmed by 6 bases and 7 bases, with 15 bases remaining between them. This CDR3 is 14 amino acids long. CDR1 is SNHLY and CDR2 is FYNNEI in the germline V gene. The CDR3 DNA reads TGTGCCAGCAGCCCGGGACAAACACCTGAAAAACTGTTTTTT. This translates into CASSPGQTPEKLFF. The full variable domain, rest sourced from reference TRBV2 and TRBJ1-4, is EPEVTQTPSHQVTQMGQEVILRCVPISNHLYFYWYRQILGQKVEFLVSFYNNEISEKSEIFDDQFSVERPDGSNFTLKIRSTKLEDSAMYFCASSPGQTPEKLFFGSGTQLSVL.

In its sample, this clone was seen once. CDR3 protein: CASSNTGTSYNEQFF. The CDR3 DNA sequence: TGTGCCAGCAGCAATACCGGGACTTCCTACAATGAGCAGTTCTTC. The rearrangement joins TRBV9 to TRBJ2-1; D possibly corresponds to TRBD2 (6 bases). Germline V lookup: CDR1 SGDLS, CDR2 YYNGEE. This CDR3 is built from 15 residues. V dropped 4 bases and J dropped 1 base, with 12 bases sitting between them.

CDR3 DNA sequence: TGTGCCAGCAGCCCAGCAGGCGGGGAGCTGTTTTTT. Protein: CASSPAGGELFF. The V and J genes are TRBV6-6 and TRBJ2-2, with D uncertain. The CDR3 spans 12 residues. Trimming stripped 6 bases from V and 7 bases from J, with 9 bases between. Germline loops: CDR1 MNHNY, CDR2 SVGAGI (reference sequence).

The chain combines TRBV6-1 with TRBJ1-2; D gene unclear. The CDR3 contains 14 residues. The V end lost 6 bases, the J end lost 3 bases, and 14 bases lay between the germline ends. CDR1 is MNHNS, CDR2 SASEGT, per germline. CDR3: CASSITESYYGYTF. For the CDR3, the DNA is TGTGCCAGCAGCATCACCGAGTCGTACTATGGCTACACCTTC.

CDR3 nucleotides: TGCGCCAGCAGCCAAGGTGGCCCAGCGGGTCCTTCGGAGACCCAGTACTTC. As protein: CASSQGGPAGPSETQYF. The V and J genes are TRBV4-3 and TRBJ2-5; possibly TRBD2 for D (6 bases). CDR3 length: 17 residues. Germline lookup yields CDR1 LGHNA and CDR2 YSLEER. V lost 1 base and J lost 5, with 20 bases in between.

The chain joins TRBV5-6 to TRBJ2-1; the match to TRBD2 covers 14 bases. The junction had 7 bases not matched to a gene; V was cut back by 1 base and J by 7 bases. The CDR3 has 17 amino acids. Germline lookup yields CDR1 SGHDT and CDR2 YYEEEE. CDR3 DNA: TGTGCCAGCAGCTTGCCCGGGACTAGCGGGAGAAAGAATGAGCAGTTCTTC. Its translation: CASSLPGTSGRKNEQFF.

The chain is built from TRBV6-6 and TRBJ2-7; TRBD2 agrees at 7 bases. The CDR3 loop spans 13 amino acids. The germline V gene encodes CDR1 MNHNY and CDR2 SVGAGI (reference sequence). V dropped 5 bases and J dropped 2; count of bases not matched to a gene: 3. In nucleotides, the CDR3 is TGTGCCAGCAGTCCCCGGGGGGCCTACGAGCAGTACTTC. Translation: CASSPRGAYEQYF.

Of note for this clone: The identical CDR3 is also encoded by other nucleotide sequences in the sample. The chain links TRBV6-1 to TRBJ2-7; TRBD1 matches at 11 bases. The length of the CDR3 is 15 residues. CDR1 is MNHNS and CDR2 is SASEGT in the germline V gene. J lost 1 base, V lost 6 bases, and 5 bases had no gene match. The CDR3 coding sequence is TGTGCCAGCAGAGCCGGGACAGGGGGGTCCTACGAGCAGTACTTC. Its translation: CASRAGTGGSYEQYF.

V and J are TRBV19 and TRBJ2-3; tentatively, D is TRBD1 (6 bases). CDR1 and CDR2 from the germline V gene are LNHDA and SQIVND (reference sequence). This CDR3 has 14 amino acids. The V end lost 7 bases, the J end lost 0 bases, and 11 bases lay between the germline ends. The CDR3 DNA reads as TGTGCCAGTACCCCGGGACAAAGCACAGATACGCAGTATTTT. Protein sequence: CASTPGQSTDTQYF.

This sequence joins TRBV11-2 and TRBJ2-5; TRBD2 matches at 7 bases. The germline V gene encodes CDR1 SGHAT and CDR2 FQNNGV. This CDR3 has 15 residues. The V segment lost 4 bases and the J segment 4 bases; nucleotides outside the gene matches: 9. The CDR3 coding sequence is TGTGCCAGCAGCTCCCCCCGACCGGGGGGAGAGACCCAGTACTTC. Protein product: CASSSPRPGGETQYF.

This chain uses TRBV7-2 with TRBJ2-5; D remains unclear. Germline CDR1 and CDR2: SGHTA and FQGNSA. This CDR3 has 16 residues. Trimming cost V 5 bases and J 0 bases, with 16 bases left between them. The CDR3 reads CASSPVAGINQETQYF. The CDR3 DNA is TGTGCCAGCAGCCCGGTGGCAGGAATAAACCAAGAGACCCAGTACTTC.

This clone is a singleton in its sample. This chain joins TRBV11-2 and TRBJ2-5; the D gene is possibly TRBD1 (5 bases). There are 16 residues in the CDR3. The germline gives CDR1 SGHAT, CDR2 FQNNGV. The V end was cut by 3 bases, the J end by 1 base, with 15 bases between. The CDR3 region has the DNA TGTGCCAGCAGCTTGGGGCAGGTGATGTTCCAAGAGACCCAGTACTTC. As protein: CASSLGQVMFQETQYF.

The CDR3 nucleotides read TGCGCCAGCAAGATAGCGGGAGGGCCGTTCGAGCAGTACTTC. This codes for CASKIAGGPFEQYF. J is TRBJ2-7 and V is TRBV10-2; 11 positions match TRBD2. There are 14 residues in the CDR3. Germline values: CDR1 WSHSY, CDR2 SAAADI. J lost 6 bases, V lost 7 bases, and 8 bases had no gene match.

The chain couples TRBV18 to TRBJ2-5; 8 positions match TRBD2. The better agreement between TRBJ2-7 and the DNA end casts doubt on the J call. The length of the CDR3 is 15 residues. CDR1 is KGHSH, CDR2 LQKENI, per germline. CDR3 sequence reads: CASSPSAGTSLEQYF. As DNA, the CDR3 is TGTGCCAGCTCACCAAGTGCCGGGACTAGTCTCGAGCAGTACTTC.

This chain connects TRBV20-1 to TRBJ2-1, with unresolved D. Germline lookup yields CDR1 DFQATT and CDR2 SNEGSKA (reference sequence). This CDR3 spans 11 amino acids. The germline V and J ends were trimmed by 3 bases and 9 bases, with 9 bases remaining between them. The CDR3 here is CSASRLAEQFF. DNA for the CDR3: TGCAGTGCTAGTCGGCTGGCTGAGCAGTTCTTC.

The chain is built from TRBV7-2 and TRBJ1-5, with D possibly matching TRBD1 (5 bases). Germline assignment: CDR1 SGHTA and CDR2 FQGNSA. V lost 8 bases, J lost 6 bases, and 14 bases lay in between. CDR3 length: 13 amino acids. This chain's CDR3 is CASSVPGPQPQHF. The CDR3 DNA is TGTGCCAGCTCGGTCCCAGGGCCTCAGCCCCAGCATTTT.

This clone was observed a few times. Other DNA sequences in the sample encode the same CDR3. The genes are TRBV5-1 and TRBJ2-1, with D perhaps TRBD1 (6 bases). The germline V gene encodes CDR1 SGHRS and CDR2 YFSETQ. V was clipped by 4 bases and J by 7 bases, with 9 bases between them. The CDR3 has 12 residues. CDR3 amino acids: CASSLQGNEQFF. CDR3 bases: TGCGCCAGCAGCCTACAGGGTAATGAGCAGTTCTTC.

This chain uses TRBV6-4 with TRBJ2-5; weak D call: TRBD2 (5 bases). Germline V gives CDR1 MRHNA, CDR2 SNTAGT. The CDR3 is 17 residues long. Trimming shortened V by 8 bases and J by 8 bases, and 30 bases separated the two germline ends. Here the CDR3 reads CASRLMWNRGGAGTQYF. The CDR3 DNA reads TGTGCCAGCCGCCTCATGTGGAACCGTGGAGGCGCGGGCACCCAGTACTTC.

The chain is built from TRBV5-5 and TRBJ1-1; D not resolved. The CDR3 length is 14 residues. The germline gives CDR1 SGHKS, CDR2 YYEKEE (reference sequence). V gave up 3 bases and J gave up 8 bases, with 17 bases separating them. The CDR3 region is CASSSSHFAAEAFF. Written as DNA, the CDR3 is TGTGCCAGCAGCTCGAGTCACTTTGCCGCGGAAGCTTTCTTT.

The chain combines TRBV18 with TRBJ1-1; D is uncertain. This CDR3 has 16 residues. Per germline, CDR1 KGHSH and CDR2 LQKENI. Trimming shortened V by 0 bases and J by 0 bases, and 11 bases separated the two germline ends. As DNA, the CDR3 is TGTGCCAGCTCACCACCGTTCCGGGGAATGAACACTGAAGCTTTCTTT. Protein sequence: CASSPPFRGMNTEAFF.